This T cell receptor (beta chain) was observed in a study of blood T cell repertoires in COVID-19. As for the study in general: Material from acute and convalescent COVID-19 was sourced from the United States, Italy and Spain. PBMCs, B-cell-depleted T cells, or T cells were the source of the cDNA or gDNA that made up the material.

Under the authors' procedure: Estimates of nucleated cell counts were drawn from the amplification of reference gene primers. Method: immunoSEQ multiplex PCR; TCRdb's copy keeps in-frame clones and lacks some. V and J calls and clone size are copied from that table; D and trimming were computed from the DNA. Of 150,000 to 200,000 clones detected, 80% to 90% appear once; the ten largest clones hold over 2.5%. From germline, CDR1 is SEHNR and CDR2 FQNEAQ (reference sequence). J was trimmed by 3 bases and V by 6 bases; bases with no gene match: 8. This CDR3 is built from 16 residues. The sequencing input was peripheral blood. This TCR was sampled from a man between 60 and 75 years old with acute or convalescent COVID-19. The V call is TRBV7-9, the J call TRBJ2-7; TRBD2 aligns across 13 bases. The CDR3 spells CASSSGLAGVDYEQYF. CDR3 DNA sequence: TGTGCCAGCAGTTCTGGACTAGCGGGAGTCGACTACGAGCAGTACTTC.